The rows below give T cell receptor beta chains drawn from one sample of a study of regulatory T cells in long-lasting Graves disease. MiXCR, run by TCRdb on the multiplex PCR reads, gives a single entry per CDR3 protein. The table has about 620,000 distinct CDR3 sequences, roughly 16% seen once. The same data also went into a second study, on T cells in Graves' hyperthyroidism and ophthalmopathy.

The sample was peripheral blood mononuclear cells (PBMCs), taken at new diagnosis, from a patient treated with antithyroid drugs. These receptor sequences come from a woman aged 30 to 39 with Graves disease. Each CDR3 is given without its conserved first and last residue. Clone size is not always given. Where it is, it says once, few, many or a class for expanded clones.

j_call | clone_size | v_call | cdr3_aa
TRBJ2-5 | many | TRBV5-1 | ASSLQETQY
TRBJ2-7 | . | TRBV19 | ASSPQRTSYEQY
TRBJ2-5 | . | TRBV2 | ASMAGTSGTRTQY
TRBJ2-1 | once | TRBV27 | ASSSNGAGVYVQF
TRBJ2-5 | . | TRBV24-1 | ATSTPGQKQETQY
TRBJ2-7 | many | TRBV6-9 | ASSYGDKTYEQY
TRBJ1-1 | . | TRBV12-3/TRBV12-4 | ASGPTGVNTEAF
TRBJ1-4 | . | TRBV12-3/TRBV12-4 | ASRHGYSEKLS
TRBJ2-2 | . | TRBV7-3 | ASSLTSSGELF
TRBJ2-1 | many | TRBV18 | ASSPVAGQF
TRBJ2-7 | many | TRBV7-9 | ASSLASGSMW
TRBJ2-1 | . | TRBV12-3/TRBV12-4 | ASYSGAGEQF
TRBJ2-3 | many | TRBV2 | ASSDEGGSGSFDTDTQY
TRBJ1-1 | . | TRBV9 | ASSPDHQRNTEAF
TRBJ2-5 | many | TRBV3-1 | ASSQGVIGPQETQY
TRBJ1-1 | . | TRBV29-1 | SVEREDRRLWNTEAF
TRBJ1-1 | many | TRBV28 | ASSFPRDRVNTEAF
TRBJ1-5 | . | TRBV19 | ASSMSGISNQPQH
TRBJ1-1 | many | TRBV30 | AWSGTRNTEAF
TRBJ1-5 | many | TRBV28 | ASSFRGQPQH
TRBJ1-2 | few | TRBV20-1 | SASLGGSSGNYGYT
TRBJ2-1 | many | TRBV7-3 | ASSTGSSYNEQF
TRBJ2-7 | few | TRBV7-9 | ASSYDGPYEQY
TRBJ2-4 | few | TRBV7-9 | ASSPTIGQGSIQY
TRBJ2-7 | few | TRBV15 | ATSDELYEQY
TRBJ2-1 | many | TRBV5-1 | ASSERDRVNNEQF
TRBJ2-7 | . | TRBV6-2/TRBV6-3 | ASSYRGGRFGLKQY
TRBJ2-7 | . | TRBV5-1 | ASSWGQGGVDEQY
TRBJ1-1 | many | TRBV29-1 | SVEWGKEAF
TRBJ2-4 | few | TRBV18 | ASSLDVSPADIQY
TRBJ1-1 | many | TRBV27 | ASSLTLPGTNTEAF
TRBJ2-1 | few | TRBV11-2 | ASSAGTPSYNEQF
TRBJ2-1 | . | TRBV7-9 | ASSRETSWQF
TRBJ1-2 | many | TRBV28 | ASSFAWLNYGYT
TRBJ1-5 | . | TRBV6-1 | AGGTGPVQPQH
TRBJ1-1 | many | TRBV20-1 | SAPGQSYTEAF
TRBJ1-6 | . | TRBV7-2 | ASSPRMGGNSPLH
TRBJ1-3 | few | TRBV12-3/TRBV12-4 | ASSLIGERYSGNTIY
TRBJ2-1 | . | TRBV20-1 | SAPRWDRGYNEQF
TRBJ2-7 | . | TRBV28 | ASSSQRANYEQY
TRBJ1-1 | many | TRBV7-2 | ASSFSVNLRGTEAF
TRBJ2-3 | many | TRBV7-8 | ASSSGQGARGTDTQY
TRBJ2-1 | many | TRBV12-3/TRBV12-4 | ASSSSPQVSERF
TRBJ2-1 | . | TRBV10-3 | AITQGLAGVSEQF
TRBJ1-6 | . | TRBV11-2 | ASSLGVEGLSPLH
TRBJ2-7 | many | TRBV2 | ASAGEGLGNEQY
TRBJ1-5 | . | TRBV19 | ASRPHRDSNQPQH
TRBJ1-1 | many | TRBV20-1 | SARPDRGGGTEAF
TRBJ2-2 | . | TRBV19 | ASSIGLAGLELF
TRBJ1-1 | . | TRBV20-1 | SASKGSNTEAF
TRBJ2-3 | . | TRBV6-2/TRBV6-3 | ASSYSMASGRAMSTDTQY
TRBJ1-1 | . | TRBV6-1 | ASSEYRDGTEAF
TRBJ1-5 | many | TRBV2 | ASSEVSSNQPQH
TRBJ1-2 | . | TRBV18 | ASSSYLGSDYGYT
TRBJ2-7 | . | TRBV19 | ASSAGTKSYEQY
TRBJ1-2 | many | TRBV27 | ASRWRTGSNYGYT
TRBJ2-7 | . | TRBV25-1 | ASSEGRGPYEQY
TRBJ1-3 | . | TRBV19 | ASTLGYGRPPYSGNTIY
TRBJ2-2 | few | TRBV7-3 | ASSPRLAENTGELF